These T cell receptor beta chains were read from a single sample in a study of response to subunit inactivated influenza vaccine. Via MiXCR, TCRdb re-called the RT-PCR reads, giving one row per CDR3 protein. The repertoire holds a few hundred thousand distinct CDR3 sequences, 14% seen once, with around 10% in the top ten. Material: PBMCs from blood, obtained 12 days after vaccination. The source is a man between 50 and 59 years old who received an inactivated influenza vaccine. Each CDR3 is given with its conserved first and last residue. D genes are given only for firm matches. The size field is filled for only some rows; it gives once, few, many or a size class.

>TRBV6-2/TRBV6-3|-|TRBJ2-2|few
CASSYQDTGELFF
TGTGCCAGCAGTTACCAGGACACCGGGGAGCTGTTTTTT
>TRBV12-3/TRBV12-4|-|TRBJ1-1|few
CASKKRSLNTEAFF
TGTGCCAGCAAAAAGCGGAGTCTAAACACTGAAGCTTTCTTT
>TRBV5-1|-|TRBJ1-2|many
CASSPGPGNYGYTF
TGCGCCAGCTCGCCGGGACCCGGGAACTATGGCTACACCTTC
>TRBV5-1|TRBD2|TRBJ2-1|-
CASSSSGGAGEQFF
TGCGCCAGCAGCAGTAGCGGGGGGGCCGGTGAGCAGTTCTTC
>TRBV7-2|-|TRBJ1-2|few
CASSPDRVQSYTF
TGTGCCAGCAGCCCCGACCGGGTCCAGTCCTACACCTTC
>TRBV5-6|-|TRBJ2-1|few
CASSLLTDLFNEQFF
TGTGCCAGCAGCTTGCTTACAGACCTATTCAATGAGCAGTTCTTC
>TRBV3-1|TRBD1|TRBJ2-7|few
CASSEWTGVTYEQYF
TGTGCCAGCAGCGAATGGACAGGGGTGACCTACGAGCAGTACTTC
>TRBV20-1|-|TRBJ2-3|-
CSARDPFGGRIKDTQYF
TGCAGTGCTAGAGATCCGTTTGGTGGGAGGATAAAAGATACGCAGTATTTT
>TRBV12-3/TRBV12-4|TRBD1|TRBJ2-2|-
CASSSDRGRTGELFF
TGTGCCAGCAGTTCGGACAGGGGTCGCACCGGGGAGCTGTTTTTT
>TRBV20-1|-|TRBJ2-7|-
CSARDLRPGVYEQYF
TGCAGTGCTAGAGATCTGCGACCGGGGGTCTACGAGCAGTACTTC
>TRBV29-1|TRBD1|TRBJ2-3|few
CSAGTGVADTQYF
TGCAGCGCTGGGACAGGGGTTGCAGATACGCAGTATTTT
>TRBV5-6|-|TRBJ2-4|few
CASSFFRSQRTKNIQYF
TGTGCCAGCAGCTTCTTTAGGAGCCAACGGACCAAAAACATTCAGTACTTC
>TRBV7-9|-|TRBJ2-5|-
CASSRGGSEETQYF
TGTGCCAGCAGCCGCGGTGGGAGCGAGGAGACCCAGTACTTC
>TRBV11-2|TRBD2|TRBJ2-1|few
CASSLGLPGLEFSGLSSYNEQFF
TGTGCCAGCAGCTTAGGTCTACCGGGACTAGAGTTCTCTGGGCTCAGCTCCTACAATGAGCAGTTCTTC
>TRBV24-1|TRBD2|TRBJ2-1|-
CATSDLAGVNEQFF
TGTGCCACCAGTGATTTAGCGGGGGTCAATGAGCAGTTCTTC
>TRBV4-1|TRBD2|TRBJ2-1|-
CASSHLQRGLFF
TGCGCCAGCAGCCACCTCCAGCGGGGCCTGTTCTTC
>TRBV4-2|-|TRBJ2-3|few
CASSQDRASGTDTQYF
TGTGCCAGCAGCCAAGATAGGGCTAGCGGCACAGATACGCAGTATTTT
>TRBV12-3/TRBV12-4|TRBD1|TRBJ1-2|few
CASTTGTVDGYTF
TGTGCCAGCACAACGGGGACAGTAGACGGCTACACCTTC
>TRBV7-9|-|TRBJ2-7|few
CASGTGEQYF
TGTGCCAGCGGAACTGGTGAGCAGTACTTC
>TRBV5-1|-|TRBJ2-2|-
CASSPVGGADTGELFF
TGCGCCAGCAGCCCGGTGGGGGGGGCGGACACCGGGGAGCTGTTTTTT
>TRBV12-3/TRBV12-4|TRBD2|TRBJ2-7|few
CASSTGTKYEQYF
TGTGCCAGCAGTACCGGGACTAAGTACGAGCAGTACTTC
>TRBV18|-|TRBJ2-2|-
CASSPSRQGNTGELFF
TGTGCCAGCTCACCATCTCGGCAGGGAAACACCGGGGAGCTGTTTTTT
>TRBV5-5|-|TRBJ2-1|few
CASSLGLLGQGSNEQFF
TGTGCCAGCAGCTTGGGCCTCCTAGGGCAGGGGTCAAATGAGCAGTTCTTC
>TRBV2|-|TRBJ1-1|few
CASIRTNTEAFF
TGTGCCAGCATTCGTACGAACACTGAAGCTTTCTTT
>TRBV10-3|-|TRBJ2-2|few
CAIKGTGEGSTGELFF
TGTGCCATCAAGGGAACGGGAGAGGGTTCCACCGGGGAGCTGTTTTTT
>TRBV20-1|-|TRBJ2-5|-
CSARIGGIETQYF
TGCAGTGCTAGAATAGGGGGAATAGAGACCCAGTACTTC
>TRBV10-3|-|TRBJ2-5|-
CAISESNSRQETQYF
TGTGCCATCAGTGAGTCCAACAGTCGGCAAGAGACCCAGTACTTC
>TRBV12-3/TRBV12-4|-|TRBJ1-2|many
CASSNPPGQRGYTF
TGTGCCAGCAGTAACCCGCCTGGACAAAGAGGCTACACCTTC
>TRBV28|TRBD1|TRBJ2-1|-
CASTPPTGVSYNEQFF
TGTGCCAGCACTCCCCCGACAGGGGTGTCCTACAATGAGCAGTTCTTC
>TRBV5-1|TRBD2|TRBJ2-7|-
CASSSVGRDSSYEQYF
TGCGCCAGCAGCTCCGTTGGGAGGGATAGCTCCTACGAGCAGTACTTC
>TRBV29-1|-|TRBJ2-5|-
CSVEDRRVTETQYF
TGCAGCGTTGAAGATCGCAGGGTGACGGAGACCCAGTACTTC
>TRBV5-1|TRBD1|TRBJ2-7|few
CASYVGQGNPPYEQYF
TGCGCCAGCTATGTGGGACAGGGTAATCCTCCATACGAGCAGTACTTC
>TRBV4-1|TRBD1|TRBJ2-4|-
CASSRVQGAKNIQYF
TGCGCCAGCAGCCGCGTACAGGGGGCCAAAAACATTCAGTACTTC
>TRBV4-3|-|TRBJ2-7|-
CASSQDRGPIYEQYF
TGCGCCAGCAGCCAAGACAGGGGTCCGATCTACGAGCAGTACTTC
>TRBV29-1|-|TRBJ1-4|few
CSVTRRATNEKLFF
TGCAGCGTTACCCGGCGGGCAACTAATGAAAAACTGTTTTTT
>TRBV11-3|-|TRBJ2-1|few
CASSTTGSTYNEQFF
TGTGCCAGCAGCACCACGGGTTCAACGTACAATGAGCAGTTCTTC
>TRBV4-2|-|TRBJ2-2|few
CASSQEDSQNTGELFF
TGTGCCAGCAGCCAAGAGGACAGTCAGAACACCGGGGAGCTGTTTTTT
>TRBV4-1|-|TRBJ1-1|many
CASSQSVNTEAFF
TGCGCCAGCAGCCAGTCGGTGAACACTGAAGCTTTCTTT
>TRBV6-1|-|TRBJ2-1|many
CASRSGGLHYNEQFF
TGTGCCAGCAGATCCGGGGGGCTGCACTACAATGAGCAGTTCTTC
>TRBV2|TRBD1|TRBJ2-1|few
CASSEATGGYNEQFF
TGTGCCAGCAGTGAAGCAACAGGGGGTTACAATGAGCAGTTCTTC
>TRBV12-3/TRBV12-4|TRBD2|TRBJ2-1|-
CASKKAGTYYNEQFF
TGTGCCAGCAAGAAAGCGGGAACCTATTACAATGAGCAGTTCTTC